The 4 T cell receptor beta chains below were found in one sample sequenced in a study of untreated major depressive disorder. General observations from the study: Depressed patients' CD4+ T cells carried increased TRBV05-01 (Vbeta 5.1) usage versus control CD4+ T cells.

The protocol was immunoSEQ multiplex PCR, while the TCRdb copy is restricted to in-frame clones and leaves out a portion. The data contain roughly 13,000 clones, around nine tenths of them seen just once; the ten biggest clones take up about 1.7%. The antigens these receptors bind are not known. Sequenced material: CD4+ T cells from PBMCs. The receptors derive from a woman in her 30s with major depressive disorder.

The V and J genes are TRBV7-2 and TRBJ1-1; the D is unclear. The CDR3 extends over 14 amino acids. V gave up 2 bases and J gave up 3 bases, with 10 bases separating them. CDR1 and CDR2 (germline): SGHTA, FQGNSA. The CDR3: CASSLLHGYTEAFF. DNA of the CDR3: TGTGCCAGCAGCTTACTTCATGGCTACACTGAAGCTTTCTTT.

The CDR3 reads CASSFISGTSSGELFF. CDR3 nucleotide sequence: TGCGCCAGCAGCTTCATATCCGGGACTAGCTCCGGGGAGCTGTTTTTT. This sequence joins TRBV5-1 and TRBJ2-2; 9 bases fit TRBD2. J lost 6 bases, V lost 2 bases, and 8 bases had no gene match. The germline CDR1 and CDR2 sequences are SGHRS and YFSETQ. CDR3 length: 16 amino acids.

This chain connects TRBV19 to TRBJ1-1, with 8 positions matching TRBD1. The CDR3 extends over 13 amino acids. J lost 7 bases, V lost 11 bases, and 12 bases had no gene match. Looked up from germline, CDR1 is LNHDA and CDR2 is SQIVND (reference sequence). The chain's CDR3 is CASSPRDRYEAFF. The CDR3 DNA is TGTGCCTCATCACCAAGGGACAGGTATGAAGCTTTCTTT.

The gene calls are TRBV5-1 and TRBJ2-7, with TRBD2 as a possible D gene (6 bases). The germline gives CDR1 SGHRS, CDR2 YFSETQ. The CDR3 sequence is 13 residues long. V was pared by 4 bases and J by 3 bases, with 11 bases between. CDR3 protein: CASSQSGLYEQYF. DNA of the CDR3: TGCGCCAGCAGCCAATCGGGACTCTACGAGCAGTACTTC.